The 5 T cell receptor beta chains below all came from one sample that was sequenced in a study of Graves' ophthalmopathy and Graves' hyperthyroidism. Amplification targeted the TCR beta CDR3 regions, with RNA transcripts as the source material. RT-PCR was first run with HTBI primers, then multiplex PCR in a second round. One entry per CDR3 protein, called by TCRdb with MiXCR from the multiplex PCR reads. The repertoire consists of hundreds of thousands of distinct CDR3 sequences, with 20% to 25% occurring once and the leading ten covering under 3.5%. Material: peripheral blood. Receptor source: a woman under 30 with stable Graves' hyperthyroidism.

This clonotype was counted at least ten times. The chain recombines TRBV5-8 with TRBJ1-5, with 10 bases matching TRBD1. With 6 bases clipped from V and 6 bases from J, the junction kept 6 bases outside the gene matches. Germline V gene data show CDR1 as SGHTS and CDR2 as YDEGEE. The CDR3 length is 14 residues. CDR3 sequence (DNA): TGTGCCAGCACCCGGGGACAGGGGTTTCAGCCCCAGCATTTT. Translation gives CASTRGQGFQPQHF.

This clonotype came up many times. The rearrangement joins TRBV7-3 to TRBJ2-7; D perhaps matches TRBD2 (6 bases). This CDR3 contains 15 residues. CDR1 SGHTA and CDR2 FQGTGA come from the germline V gene. The V gene lost 4 bases and the J gene lost 5 bases, with 18 bases spanning the gap. CDR3 DNA: TGTGCCAGCAGCTCTTCGGGACTGCCATTCCACGAGCAGTACTTC. Protein sequence: CASSSSGLPFHEQYF.

This clonotype was counted many times. The chain carries TRBV28 and TRBJ1-6, with a weak D call TRBD1 (5 bases). CDR1 and CDR2 from the germline V gene are MDHEN and SYDVKM. The germline V and J ends were trimmed by 5 bases and 6 bases, with 17 bases remaining between them. This CDR3 has 16 residues. DNA of the CDR3: TGTGCCAGCAGTCTTTGGCGGAGGGGCCGTAATTCACCCCTCCACTTT. Protein product: CASSLWRRGRNSPLHF. The entire variable domain, with the rest obtained from reference TRBV28 and TRBJ1-6, is as follows: DVKVTQSSRYLVKRTGEKVFLECVQDMDHENMFWYRQDPGLGLRLIYFSYDVKMKEKGDIPEGYSVSREKKERFSLILESASTNQTSMYLCASSLWRRGRNSPLHFGNGTRLTVT.

The CDR3 is CASATPGGIQGGKETQYF. Here the CDR3 DNA reads TGTGCCAGCGCAACCCCGGGGGGAATCCAGGGGGGGAAAGAGACCCAGTACTTC. The rearrangement links TRBV6-1 to TRBJ2-5; D is perhaps TRBD1 or TRBD2 (7 bases each). From germline, CDR1 is MNHNS and CDR2 SASEGT. Trimming left V 8 bases short and J 3 bases short, with 28 bases between. The CDR3 contains 18 residues.

Of note for this clonotype: This may stem from a read error, because a much larger clone lies one nucleotide away. J is TRBJ1-1 and V is TRBV30; 7 bases line up with TRBD1. The CDR3 runs 13 residues. CDR1 GTSNPN and CDR2 SVGIG come from the germline V gene (reference sequence). CDR3 DNA sequence: TGTGTCTGGGGACGTACGCAGGGGGCTGAAGCTTTCTTT. Its protein is CVWGRTQGAEAFF.